These 13 T cell receptor beta chains came from one sample sequenced in a study of CD8 T cells in ankylosing spondylitis. Using its own MiXCR run on the 5' RACE reads, TCRdb lists one record per CDR3 protein. The table includes 750,000 to 850,000 distinct CDR3 sequences, 10% to 15% detected once. Their target antigens are unknown. Study results and limitations: A motif in TCR beta, a set of roughly eight highly homologous variants, appeared characteristic of ankylosing spondylitis blood.

What was sequenced was blood, either unsorted or a sorted T cell fraction (not recorded which). Every receptor here comes from a male donor with ankylosing spondylitis.

The chain recombines TRBV20-1 with TRBJ2-2, with D possibly TRBD1 on 5 matching bases. In germline, CDR1 is DFQATT, CDR2 SNEGSKA (reference sequence). The CDR3 length is 15 residues. Trimming shortened V by 0 bases and J by 6 bases, and 14 bases separated the two germline ends. This CDR3 reads CSARDAREGAGELFF. Written as DNA, the CDR3 is TGCAGTGCTAGAGATGCGCGAGAAGGGGCCGGGGAGCTGTTTTTT.

V is TRBV12-2 and J is TRBJ2-5; TRBD1 is the table's D call, not checked against the DNA. TRBV12-2 is designated a pseudogene. The CDR3 is made up of 16 amino acids. The CDR3 DNA is TGTGCAAGTCGCTGTAACCGGGACAGGGAGCCCCCGGCCCAGTACTTC. This gives the protein CASRCNRDREPPAQYF.

In this sample, this clonotype turned up a few times. This chain links TRBV11-2 with TRBJ2-1; D remains unclear. The germline V gene has CDR1 SGHAT and CDR2 FQNNGV. The CDR3 runs 14 residues. V shed 0 bases and J shed 4 bases, with 7 bases lying between them. The CDR3 spells CASSLEGWYNEQFF. The CDR3 DNA reads TGTGCCAGCAGCTTAGAGGGGTGGTACAATGAGCAGTTCTTC.

This clonotype was observed once. The rearrangement joins TRBV9 to TRBJ2-1, with no clear D. The germline V and J ends were trimmed by 1 base and 5 bases, with 7 bases remaining between them. The germline CDR1 and CDR2 sequences are SGDLS and YYNGEE. CDR3 length: 13 residues. The CDR3 region has the DNA TGTGCCAGCAGCGTATCGGTTGACAATGAGCAGTTCTTC. This encodes CASSVSVDNEQFF.

This clonotype was seen ten or more times. The genes are TRBV20-1 and TRBJ1-4; tentative D call: TRBD1 (5 bases). Between the trimmed V and J ends, which lost 5 bases and 8 bases, there was a span of 12 bases. CDR1 is DFQATT, CDR2 SNEGSKA, per germline (reference sequence). The CDR3 loop spans 12 amino acids. The CDR3 DNA reads as TGCAGTGCTCCCCTATGGGGGGAAAAACTGTTTTTT. It encodes CSAPLWGEKLFF.

This clonotype was detected ten times or more. The rearrangement uses TRBV9 and TRBJ1-3; D ambiguous. The ends were cut back, 3 bases at V and 1 base at J, with 8 bases in the middle. The CDR3 loop spans 14 amino acids. The germline V gene has CDR1 SGDLS and CDR2 YYNGEE. The CDR3 nucleotides are TGTGCCAGCAGCGCCGGTTTTTCTGGAAACACCATATATTTT. Its translation is CASSAGFSGNTIYF.

This clonotype was seen at least ten times. The rearrangement uses TRBV3-1 and TRBJ1-5, with a possible D match to TRBD1 (6 bases). CDR1 LGHDT and CDR2 YNNKEL come from the germline V gene (reference sequence). V was pared by 4 bases and J by 6 bases, with 10 bases between. There are 13 residues in the CDR3. CDR3 residues: CASSPDSAQPQHF. The CDR3 coding sequence is TGTGCCAGCAGCCCGGACAGCGCTCAGCCCCAGCATTTT.

This chain links TRBV6-2 or TRBV6-3 with TRBJ2-4; D assignment may be TRBD1 or TRBD2 (5 bases each). The CDR3 covers 16 residues. V lost 8 bases and J 8 bases, leaving 25 bases between the germline ends. The germline V gene has CDR1 MNHEY and CDR2 SVGEGT. For the CDR3, the DNA is TGTGCCAGCGGGCCTCATAGGACCTCAGGGACCCACATTCAGTACTTC. Its translation: CASGPHRTSGTHIQYF.

The genes are TRBV5-6 and TRBJ2-5; D possibly uses TRBD1 or TRBD2 (5 bases each). The V gene lost 1 base and the J gene lost 2 bases, with 21 bases spanning the gap. Germline V gene data show CDR1 as SGHDT and CDR2 as YYEEEE. This CDR3 is 18 amino acids long. As DNA, the CDR3 is TGTGCCAGCAGCTTGACGGGGTGGGGACCAAAAGATCAAGAGACCCAGTACTTC. Protein: CASSLTGWGPKDQETQYF.

This clonotype was found a few times. The CDR3 is CASSSQGREAEAFF. CDR3 DNA: TGCGCCAGCAGCTCACAGGGTAGGGAGGCTGAAGCTTTCTTT. The gene calls are TRBV5-1 and TRBJ1-1, with D possibly TRBD1 on 6 matching bases. Trimming stripped 3 bases from V and 6 bases from J, with 15 bases between. This CDR3 spans 14 amino acids. CDR1 is SGHRS and CDR2 is YFSETQ in the germline V gene.

The CDR3 nucleotides read TGCAGTGCTATTGAGACAGGACAAGAGACCCAGTACTTC. Protein product: CSAIETGQETQYF. V and J are TRBV20-1 and TRBJ2-5, with D possibly being TRBD1 (6 bases). CDR1 and CDR2 (germline): DFQATT, SNEGSKA (reference sequence). The CDR3 extends over 13 amino acids. V was cut by 4 bases and J by 2 bases, with 11 bases left in between.

The chain joins TRBV5-1 to TRBJ1-1, with D perhaps TRBD1 (6 bases). This CDR3 has 16 amino acids. The ends were cut back, 0 bases at V and 0 bases at J, with 12 bases in the middle. Germline V gene lookup returns CDR1 SGHRS and CDR2 YFSETQ. This chain's CDR3 is CASSLVRGEMNTEAFF. The CDR3 DNA is TGCGCCAGCAGCTTGGTCAGGGGTGAAATGAACACTGAAGCTTTCTTT.

This clonotype showed up just a few times. The junction departs from the called germline gene at one end, perhaps through a read error. The V and J genes are TRBV7-2 and TRBJ1-2; maybe TRBD1 (6 bases). This CDR3 region has 13 residues. Germline V CDR1 and CDR2: SGHTA, FQGNSA. The CDR3 region has the DNA TGCGCCAGCAGCCAAAACAGGGATGGTGGCTACACCTTC. Residues: CASSQNRDGGYTF.